Each of the 26 T cell receptor beta chains below was sequenced from the same sample in a study of cytomegalovirus exposure and HLA in healthy donors. This PCR relied on a set of 60 Vbeta primers and 13 Jbeta primers. The data were produced by immunoSEQ multiplex PCR, yet TCRdb's version contains in-frame clones alone and is incomplete. The table includes roughly 65,000 clones, over 75% detected once. The sample consisted of PBMCs. The receptors derive from a woman in her thirties in good health and CMV-seronegative.

The chain joins TRBV27 to TRBJ2-7, with 7 bases identical to TRBD2. The germline CDR1 and CDR2 sequences are MNHEY and SMNVEV (reference sequence). CDR3 size: 13 residues. The V and J ends lost 2 bases and 9 bases, in that order; junction bases with no gene match: 7. The chain's CDR3 is CASSLSGGGGQYF. In DNA, the CDR3 is TGTGCCAGCAGTTTAAGTGGGGGGGGAGGGCAGTACTTC.

Here the CDR3 DNA reads TGTGCCAGCAGTACCCCCATGAGGACCCAGTACTTC. It codes for CASSTPMRTQYF. The J gene is TRBJ2-5, the V gene TRBV6-5; no definite D call. Germline CDR1 MNHEY, CDR2 SVGAGI. There are 12 residues in the CDR3. Trimming took 5 bases from V and 7 from J, leaving 11 bases between them.

The J gene is TRBJ1-5, the V gene TRBV28; 10 positions match TRBD1. CDR3 length equals 17 residues. Trimming took 7 bases from V and 5 from J; bases not matched to a gene: 14. Germline CDR1 and CDR2: MDHEN and SYDVKM. CDR3 amino acids: CASKALGTGVVDQPQHF. CDR3 nucleotide sequence: TGTGCCAGCAAAGCCCTGGGGACAGGGGTAGTTGATCAGCCCCAGCATTTT.

This clone occurred once. J is TRBJ1-5 and V is TRBV30; TRBD1 might be the D (5 bases). The length of the CDR3 is 14 residues. V shed 1 base and J shed 5 bases, with 12 bases lying between them. CDR1 GTSNPN and CDR2 SVGIG come from the germline V gene (reference sequence). The CDR3 is CAWSGEGRDQPQHF. In nucleotides, the CDR3 is TGTGCCTGGAGTGGGGAGGGGAGGGATCAGCCCCAGCATTTT.

With respect to this clone: Germline is not matched at one junction end, which may reflect a read error. The J gene is TRBJ2-1, the V gene TRBV7-7; D is perhaps TRBD2 (6 bases). This CDR3 region has 14 residues. CDR1 and CDR2 from the germline V gene are SSHAT and FNYEAQ (reference sequence). Here the CDR3 reads CASSSGSTDDEQFF. The CDR3 DNA is TGTGCTAGCAGCTCCGGGAGTACGGATGATGAGCAGTTCTTC.

The rearrangement links TRBV6-5 to TRBJ2-7; TRBD2 matches at 7 bases. J gave up 2 bases and V 2 bases, and 6 bases lay outside the gene matches. This CDR3 is 15 amino acids long. Germline V gene data show CDR1 as MNHEY and CDR2 as SVGAGI. CDR3 region: CASSYSSRGAYEQYF. The CDR3 bases are TGTGCCAGCAGTTACAGCTCCCGGGGGGCCTACGAGCAGTACTTC.

V is TRBV9 and J is TRBJ2-1; 7 nucleotides align to TRBD2. With V trimmed by 2 bases and J by 6 bases, 8 bases remained unmatched. Germline lookup yields CDR1 SGDLS and CDR2 YYNGEE. The CDR3 sequence is 15 residues long. The CDR3 DNA sequence: TGTGCCAGCAGCGTCGGGACTACCCCTTCCAATGAGCAGTTCTTC. This encodes CASSVGTTPSNEQFF.

The chain combines TRBV7-2 with TRBJ1-4; 7 bases match TRBD1. Germline V lookup: CDR1 SGHTA, CDR2 FQGNSA. The ends lost 5 bases at V and 4 bases at J; junction bases unmatched: 4. This CDR3 is 14 amino acids long. The DNA of the CDR3 is TGTGCCAGCAGCCCCGGGACAGATAATGAAAAACTGTTTTTT. Amino acid sequence: CASSPGTDNEKLFF.

J is TRBJ1-2 and V is TRBV9, with TRBD1 matching over 9 bases. Germline V lookup: CDR1 SGDLS, CDR2 YYNGEE. This CDR3 contains 15 residues. J was trimmed by 1 base and V by 2 bases; bases with no gene match: 3. The CDR3 region has the DNA TGTGCCAGCAGCGTGCCGACAGGGGGTAACTATGGCTACACCTTC. Translating it yields CASSVPTGGNYGYTF. The full variable domain, completed using reference TRBV9 and TRBJ1-2, is DSGVTQTPKHLITATGQRVTLRCSPRSGDLSVYWYQQSLDQGLQFLIQYYNGEERAKGNILERFSAQQFPDLHSELNLSSLELGDSALYFCASSVPTGGNYGYTFGSGTRLTVV.

This clone appeared a single time. The rearrangement links TRBV4-3 to TRBJ1-2, with D possibly being TRBD1 (6 bases). This CDR3 comprises 15 residues. CDR1 and CDR2 from the germline V gene are LGHNA and YSLEER. Trimming shortened V by 1 base and J by 4 bases, and 13 bases separated the two germline ends. This CDR3 is CASSQVARDTYGYTF. The DNA for the CDR3 is TGCGCCAGCAGCCAAGTGGCGAGGGACACCTATGGCTACACCTTC.

The DNA of the CDR3 is TGTGCCAGCAGTGTAGACAGGGGGAGTGAAAAACTGTTTTTT. Translated, it gives CASSVDRGSEKLFF. J is TRBJ1-4 and V is TRBV6-4; 9 bases agree with TRBD1. Germline values: CDR1 MRHNA, CDR2 SNTAGT. The CDR3 is 14 amino acids. Trimming removed 4 bases from V and 7 bases from J; junction bases left unmatched: 4.

This chain uses TRBV30 with TRBJ1-1; D gene ambiguous. The CDR3 covers 11 residues. Germline values: CDR1 GTSNPN, CDR2 SVGIG (reference sequence). Trimming took 4 bases from V and 11 from J, leaving 14 bases between them. This chain's CDR3 is CAWTSEVAAFF. CDR3 coding DNA: TGTGCCTGGACATCGGAGGTGGCGGCTTTCTTT.

The V call is TRBV27, the J call TRBJ1-1, with unresolved D. Germline lookup yields CDR1 MNHEY and CDR2 SMNVEV (reference sequence). The V and J ends lost 5 bases and 4 bases respectively, with 14 bases between them. There are 14 residues in the CDR3. The CDR3 loop is CASSVRHAPTEAFF. In DNA, the CDR3 is TGTGCCAGCAGTGTAAGACACGCCCCCACTGAAGCTTTCTTT.

The chain is built from TRBV7-9 and TRBJ2-3; 8 nucleotides line up with TRBD1. The CDR3 sequence is 17 residues long. V lost 0 bases to trimming and J lost 4 bases; unmatched junction nucleotides: 9. Per germline, CDR1 SEHNR and CDR2 FQNEAQ (reference sequence). The CDR3 loop is CASSLATGTGAPDTQYF. CDR3 bases: TGTGCCAGCAGCTTAGCGACCGGGACAGGAGCCCCAGATACGCAGTATTTT.

The chain joins TRBV4-1 to TRBJ2-3, with D perhaps matching TRBD2 (7 bases). This CDR3 is 17 amino acids long. Looked up from germline, CDR1 is MGHRA and CDR2 is YSYEKL. Trimming shortened V by 0 bases and J by 0 bases, and 13 bases separated the two germline ends. In DNA form, the CDR3 reads TGCGCCAGCAGCCAAGAATTTGGGGGGGCTAGCACAGATACGCAGTATTTT. This encodes CASSQEFGGASTDTQYF.

The chain links TRBV7-8 to TRBJ2-7, with 7 nucleotides matching TRBD2. The CDR3 is 15 residues long. The germline V gene encodes CDR1 SGHVS and CDR2 FQNEAQ. V shed 1 base, J shed 6 bases, and the junction held 9 bases outside the gene matches. CDR3 loop: CASSLGPSGAPEQYF. DNA of the CDR3: TGTGCCAGCAGCTTAGGCCCCAGCGGGGCCCCCGAGCAGTACTTC. The complete variable domain, with remaining parts taken from reference TRBV7-8 and TRBJ2-7, reads GAGVSQSPRYKVAKRGQDVALRCDPISGHVSLFWYQQALGQGPEFLTYFQNEAQLDKSGLPSDRFFAERPEGSVSTLKIQRTQQEDSAVYLCASSLGPSGAPEQYFGPGTRLTVT.

This clone was seen a handful of times. CDR3 in DNA: TGTGCCAGCTTCCCACAGGGAGACACCGGGGAGCTGTTTTTT. Its translation: CASFPQGDTGELFF. The chain is built from TRBV6-5 and TRBJ2-2, with a weak D call TRBD1 (6 bases). CDR1 and CDR2 from the germline V gene are MNHEY and SVGAGI. The CDR3 has 14 amino acids. Between the trimmed V and J ends, which lost 8 bases and 3 bases, there was a span of 13 bases.

The chain recombines TRBV7-2 with TRBJ1-2; TRBD1 matches 8 bases. Germline values: CDR1 SGHTA, CDR2 FQGNSA. The length of the CDR3 is 15 residues. After removal of 4 bases from V and 6 bases from J, the junction contained 10 bases not matched to a gene. The CDR3 DNA is TGTGCCAGCAGCTCATCGGACAGGGTCCGAGATGGCTACACCTTC. Amino acids: CASSSSDRVRDGYTF. The full variable domain, completed using reference TRBV7-2 and TRBJ1-2, is GAGVSQSPSNKVTEKGKDVELRCDPISGHTALYWYRQSLGQGLEFLIYFQGNSAPDKSGLPSDRFSAERTGGSVSTLTIQRTQQEDSAVYLCASSSSDRVRDGYTFGSGTRLTVV.

CDR3: CASSFGRAGNTIYF. CDR3 DNA: TGTGCCAGCAGTTTCGGCAGGGCTGGAAACACCATATATTTT. The rearrangement uses TRBV6-5 and TRBJ1-3; tentatively, D is TRBD1 (5 bases). Trimming cost V 4 bases and J 2 bases, with 9 bases left between them. CDR1 is MNHEY and CDR2 is SVGAGI in the germline V gene. This CDR3 is 14 amino acids long.

There are a few counts of this clone. The chain carries TRBV7-9 and TRBJ1-1, with 8 bases fitting TRBD1. Germline V gives CDR1 SEHNR, CDR2 FQNEAQ (reference sequence). CDR3 size: 13 residues. Trimming took 5 bases from V and 6 from J; bases not matched to a gene: 5. Here the CDR3 reads CASSLDRGAEAFF. The CDR3 DNA is TGTGCCAGCAGCCTAGACAGGGGTGCTGAAGCTTTCTTT.

The chain links TRBV6-5 to TRBJ2-5; D uncertain. Trimming shortened V by 0 bases and J by 4 bases, and 9 bases separated the two germline ends. Germline loops: CDR1 MNHEY, CDR2 SVGAGI. CDR3 length: 14 residues. The CDR3 loop reads CASSYSRWAETQYF. CDR3 in DNA: TGTGCCAGCAGTTACTCCCGATGGGCAGAGACCCAGTACTTC.

In DNA, the CDR3 is TGTGCCAGCAGCTTAGTCGGGGGGGAAACCCAGCATTTT. This gives the protein CASSLVGGETQHF. The rearrangement links TRBV7-6 to TRBJ1-5, with a weak D call TRBD1 (5 bases). V lost 1 base to trimming and J lost 11 bases, with 12 bases between them. Germline assignment: CDR1 SGHVS and CDR2 FNYEAQ. The CDR3 loop spans 13 amino acids.

This chain connects TRBV7-9 to TRBJ2-1, with 9 bases lining up with TRBD1. The CDR3 sequence is 14 residues long. V shed 5 bases, J shed 8 bases, and the junction held 7 bases outside the gene matches. Looked up from germline, CDR1 is SEHNR and CDR2 is FQNEAQ (reference sequence). Here the CDR3 DNA reads TGTGCCAGCAGCGCGCATACAGGGGGCTATGAGCAGTTCTTC. Residues: CASSAHTGGYEQFF.

The CDR3 protein is CASSPDRVRNQPQHF. As DNA, the CDR3 is TGTGCCAGCTCACCCGACAGGGTTCGCAATCAGCCCCAGCATTTT. The chain is built from TRBV18 and TRBJ1-5; TRBD1 matches at 7 bases. V lost 3 bases, J lost 2 bases, and 4 bases stayed unmatched. Germline V gene sequence: CDR1 KGHSH, CDR2 LQKENI. The CDR3 contains 15 residues.

The rearrangement uses TRBV6-5 and TRBJ1-2; unclear D gene. The CDR3 extends over 13 amino acids. V was pared by 1 base and J by 8 bases, with 11 bases between. Germline loops: CDR1 MNHEY, CDR2 SVGAGI. CDR3 in DNA: TGTGCCAGCAGTTACTTAACCTTGGAGGGCTACACCTTC. Translating it yields CASSYLTLEGYTF.

This sequence joins TRBV10-3 and TRBJ2-5; 7 bases align to TRBD2. J lost 0 bases, V lost 5 bases, and 3 bases had no gene match. There are 14 residues in the CDR3. Germline V gene sequence: CDR1 ENHRY, CDR2 SYGVKD. In DNA, the CDR3 is TGTGCCATCAGTACGCGGGGGAACCAAGAGACCCAGTACTTC. This sequence encodes CAISTRGNQETQYF.